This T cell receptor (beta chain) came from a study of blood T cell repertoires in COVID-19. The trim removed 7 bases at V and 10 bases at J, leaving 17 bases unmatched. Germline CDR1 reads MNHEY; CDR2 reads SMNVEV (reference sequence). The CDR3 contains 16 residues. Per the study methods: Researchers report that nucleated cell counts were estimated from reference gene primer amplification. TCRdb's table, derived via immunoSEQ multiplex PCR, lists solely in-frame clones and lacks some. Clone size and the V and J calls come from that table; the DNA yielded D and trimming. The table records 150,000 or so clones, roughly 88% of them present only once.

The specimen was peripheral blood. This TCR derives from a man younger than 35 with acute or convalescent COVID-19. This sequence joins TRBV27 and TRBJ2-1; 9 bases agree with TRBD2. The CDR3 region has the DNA TGTGCCAGCACCTCAAGGGCGGGACTAGCATCACGCGAGCAGTTCTTC. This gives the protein CASTSRAGLASREQFF.